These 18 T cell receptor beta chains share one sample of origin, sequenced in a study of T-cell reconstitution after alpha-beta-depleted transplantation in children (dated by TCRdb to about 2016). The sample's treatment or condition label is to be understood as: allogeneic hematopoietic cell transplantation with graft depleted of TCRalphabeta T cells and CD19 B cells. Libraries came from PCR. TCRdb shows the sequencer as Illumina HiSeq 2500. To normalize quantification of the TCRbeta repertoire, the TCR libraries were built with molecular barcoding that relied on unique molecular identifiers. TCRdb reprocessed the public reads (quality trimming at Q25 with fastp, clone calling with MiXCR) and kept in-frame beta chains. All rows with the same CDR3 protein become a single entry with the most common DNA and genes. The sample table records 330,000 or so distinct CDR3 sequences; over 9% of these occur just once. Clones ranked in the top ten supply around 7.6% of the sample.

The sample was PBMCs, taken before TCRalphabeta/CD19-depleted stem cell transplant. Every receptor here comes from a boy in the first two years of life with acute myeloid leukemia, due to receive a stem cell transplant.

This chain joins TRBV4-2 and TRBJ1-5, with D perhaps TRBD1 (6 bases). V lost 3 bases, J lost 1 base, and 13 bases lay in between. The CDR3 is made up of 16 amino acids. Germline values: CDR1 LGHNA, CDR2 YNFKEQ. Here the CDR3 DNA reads TGTGCCAGCAGCCACGAGGGCAGGGGAAGCAATCAGCCCCAGCATTTT. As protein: CASSHEGRGSNQPQHF.

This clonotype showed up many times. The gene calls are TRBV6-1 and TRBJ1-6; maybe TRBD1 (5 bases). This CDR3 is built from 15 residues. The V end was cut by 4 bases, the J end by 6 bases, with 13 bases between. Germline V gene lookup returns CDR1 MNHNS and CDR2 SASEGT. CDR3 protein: CASSVYRNSNSPLHF. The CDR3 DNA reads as TGTGCCAGCAGTGTTTACAGGAATAGTAATTCACCCCTCCACTTT.

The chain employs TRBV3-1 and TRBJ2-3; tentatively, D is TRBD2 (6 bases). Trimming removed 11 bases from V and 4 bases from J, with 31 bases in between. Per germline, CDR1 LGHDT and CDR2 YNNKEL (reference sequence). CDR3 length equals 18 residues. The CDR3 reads CAFCFSLLRDFAADTQYF. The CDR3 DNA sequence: TGTGCCTTCTGTTTTTCGTTGCTTCGGGACTTCGCGGCAGATACGCAGTATTTT.

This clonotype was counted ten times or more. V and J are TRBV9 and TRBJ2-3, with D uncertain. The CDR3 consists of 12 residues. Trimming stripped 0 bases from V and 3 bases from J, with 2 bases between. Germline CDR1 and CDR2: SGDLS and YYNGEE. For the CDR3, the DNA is TGTGCCAGCAGCGTAGGAACAGATACGCAGTATTTT. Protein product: CASSVGTDTQYF.

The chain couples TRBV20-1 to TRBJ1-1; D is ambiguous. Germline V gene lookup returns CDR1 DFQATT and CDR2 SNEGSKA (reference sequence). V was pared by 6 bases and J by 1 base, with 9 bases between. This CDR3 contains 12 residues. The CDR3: CSAGKPNTEAFF. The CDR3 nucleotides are TGCAGTGCGGGTAAGCCGAACACTGAAGCTTTCTTT.

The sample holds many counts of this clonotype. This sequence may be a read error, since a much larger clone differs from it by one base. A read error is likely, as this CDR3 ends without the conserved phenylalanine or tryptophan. The CDR3 is CASSLAWTGQHSPLHL. In nucleotides, the CDR3 is TGTGCCAGCAGCTTAGCGTGGACAGGGCAACATTCACCCCTCCACCTT. The chain is built from TRBV7-2 and TRBJ1-6; 8 bases are a match to TRBD1. The CDR3 is made up of 16 amino acids. The ends lost 0 bases at V and 8 bases at J; junction bases unmatched: 6. The germline CDR1 and CDR2 sequences are SGHTA and FQGNSA.

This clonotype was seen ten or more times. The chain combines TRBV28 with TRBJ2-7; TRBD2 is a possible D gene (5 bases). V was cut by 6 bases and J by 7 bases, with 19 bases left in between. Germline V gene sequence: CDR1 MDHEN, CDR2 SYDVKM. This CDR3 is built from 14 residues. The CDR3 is CASSRSSLRLEQYF. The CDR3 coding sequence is TGTGCCAGCAGCCGCTCCTCCTTAAGACTAGAGCAGTACTTC.

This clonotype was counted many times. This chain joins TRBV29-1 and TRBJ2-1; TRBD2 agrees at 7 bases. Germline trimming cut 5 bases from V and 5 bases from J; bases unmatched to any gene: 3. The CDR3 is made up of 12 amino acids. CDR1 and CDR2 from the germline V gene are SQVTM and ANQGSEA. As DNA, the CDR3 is TGCAGCGTTAGGGACTATCACAATGAGCAGTTCTTC. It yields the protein CSVRDYHNEQFF.

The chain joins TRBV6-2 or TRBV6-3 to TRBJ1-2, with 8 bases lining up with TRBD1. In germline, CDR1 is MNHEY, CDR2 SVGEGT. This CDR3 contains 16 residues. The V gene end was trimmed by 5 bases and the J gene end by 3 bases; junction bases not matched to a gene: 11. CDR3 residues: CASSDHVLTGDYGYTF. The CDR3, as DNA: TGTGCCAGCAGTGACCACGTACTGACAGGGGACTATGGCTACACCTTC.

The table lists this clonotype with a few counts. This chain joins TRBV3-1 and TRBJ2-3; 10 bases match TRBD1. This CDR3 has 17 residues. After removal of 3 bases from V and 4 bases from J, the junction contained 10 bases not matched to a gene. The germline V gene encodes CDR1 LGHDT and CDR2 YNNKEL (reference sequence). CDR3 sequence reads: CASSHNPRTGGADTQYF. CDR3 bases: TGTGCCAGCAGCCATAACCCGCGGACAGGGGGTGCAGATACGCAGTATTTT.

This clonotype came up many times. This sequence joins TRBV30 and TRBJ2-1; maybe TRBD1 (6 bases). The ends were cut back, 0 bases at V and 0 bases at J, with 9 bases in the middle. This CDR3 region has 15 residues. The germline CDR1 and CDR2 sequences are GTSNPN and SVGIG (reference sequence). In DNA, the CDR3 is TGTGCCTGGAGTGTACAGGGTAGCTCCTACAATGAGCAGTTCTTC. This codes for CAWSVQGSSYNEQFF.

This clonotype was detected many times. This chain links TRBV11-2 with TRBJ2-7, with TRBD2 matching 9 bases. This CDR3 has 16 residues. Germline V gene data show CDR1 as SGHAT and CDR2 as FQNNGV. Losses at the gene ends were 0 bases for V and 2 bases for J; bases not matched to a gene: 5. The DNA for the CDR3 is TGTGCCAGCAGCTTAGAGTCCCTAGCGGGACCCTACGAGCAGTACTTC. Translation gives CASSLESLAGPYEQYF.

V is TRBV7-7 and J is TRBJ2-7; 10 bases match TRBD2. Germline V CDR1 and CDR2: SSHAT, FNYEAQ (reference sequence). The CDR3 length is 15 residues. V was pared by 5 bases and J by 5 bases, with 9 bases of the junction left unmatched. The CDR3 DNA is TGTGCCAGCAGCCCCAGGCTAGCGGGAGCAAACGAGCAGTACTTC. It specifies CASSPRLAGANEQYF.

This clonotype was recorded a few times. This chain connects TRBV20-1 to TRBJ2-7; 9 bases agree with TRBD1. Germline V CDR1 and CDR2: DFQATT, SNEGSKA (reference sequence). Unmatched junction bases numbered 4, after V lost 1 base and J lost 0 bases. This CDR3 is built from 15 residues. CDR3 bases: TGCAGTGCTAGAGGCCACAGGGGGCTCTCCTACGAGCAGTACTTC. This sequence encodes CSARGHRGLSYEQYF.

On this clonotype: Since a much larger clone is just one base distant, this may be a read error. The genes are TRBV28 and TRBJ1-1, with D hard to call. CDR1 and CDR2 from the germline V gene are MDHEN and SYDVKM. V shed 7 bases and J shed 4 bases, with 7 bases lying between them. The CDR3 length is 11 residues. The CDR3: CASILRTEAFF. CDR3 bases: TGTGCCAGCATCCTACGCACTGAAGCTTTCTTT. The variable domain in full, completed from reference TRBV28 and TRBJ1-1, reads DVKVTQSSRYLVKRTGEKVFLECVQDMDHENMFWYRQDPGLGLRLIYFSYDVKMKEKGDIPEGYSVSREKKERFSLILESASTNQTSMYLCASILRTEAFFGQGTRLTVV.

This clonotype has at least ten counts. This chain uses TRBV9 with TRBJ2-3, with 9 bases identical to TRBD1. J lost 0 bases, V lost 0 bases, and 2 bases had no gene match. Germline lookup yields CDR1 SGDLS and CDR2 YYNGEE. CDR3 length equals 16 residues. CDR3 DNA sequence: TGTGCCAGCAGCGTAGGGACAGGGGCTAGCACAGATACGCAGTATTTT. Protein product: CASSVGTGASTDTQYF. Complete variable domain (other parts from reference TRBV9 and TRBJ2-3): DSGVTQTPKHLITATGQRVTLRCSPRSGDLSVYWYQQSLDQGLQFLIQYYNGEERAKGNILERFSAQQFPDLHSELNLSSLELGDSALYFCASSVGTGASTDTQYFGPGTRLTVL.

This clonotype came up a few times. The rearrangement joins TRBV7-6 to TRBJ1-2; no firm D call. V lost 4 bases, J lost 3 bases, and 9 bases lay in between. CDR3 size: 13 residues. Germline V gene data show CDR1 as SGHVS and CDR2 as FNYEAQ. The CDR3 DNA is TGTGCCAGCAGCTGGCCGCCGGACTATGGCTACACCTTC. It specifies CASSWPPDYGYTF.

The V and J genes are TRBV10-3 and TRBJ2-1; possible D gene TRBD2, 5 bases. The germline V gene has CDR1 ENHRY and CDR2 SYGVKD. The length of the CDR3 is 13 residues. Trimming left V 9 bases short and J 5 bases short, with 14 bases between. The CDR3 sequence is CAIGGPMNNEQFF. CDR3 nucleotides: TGTGCCATTGGAGGCCCTATGAACAATGAGCAGTTCTTC.